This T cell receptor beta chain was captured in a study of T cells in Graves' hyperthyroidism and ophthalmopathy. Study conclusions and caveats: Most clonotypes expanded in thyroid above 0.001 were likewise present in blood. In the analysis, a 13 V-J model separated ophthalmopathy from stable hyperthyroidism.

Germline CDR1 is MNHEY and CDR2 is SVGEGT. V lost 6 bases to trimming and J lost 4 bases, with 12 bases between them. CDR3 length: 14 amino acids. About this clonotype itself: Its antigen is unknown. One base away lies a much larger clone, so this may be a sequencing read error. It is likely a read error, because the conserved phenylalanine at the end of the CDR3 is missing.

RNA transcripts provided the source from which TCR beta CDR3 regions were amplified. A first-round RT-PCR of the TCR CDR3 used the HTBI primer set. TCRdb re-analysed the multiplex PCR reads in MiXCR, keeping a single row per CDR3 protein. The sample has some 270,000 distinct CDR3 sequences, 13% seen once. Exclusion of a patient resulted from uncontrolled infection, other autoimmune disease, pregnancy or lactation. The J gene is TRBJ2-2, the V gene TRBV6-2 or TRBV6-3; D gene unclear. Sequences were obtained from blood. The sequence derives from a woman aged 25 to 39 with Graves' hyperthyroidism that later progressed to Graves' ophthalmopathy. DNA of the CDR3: TGTGCCAGCAGCCCGACTCCGGGCACCGGGGAGCTGTTTTCT. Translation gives CASSPTPGTGELFS.